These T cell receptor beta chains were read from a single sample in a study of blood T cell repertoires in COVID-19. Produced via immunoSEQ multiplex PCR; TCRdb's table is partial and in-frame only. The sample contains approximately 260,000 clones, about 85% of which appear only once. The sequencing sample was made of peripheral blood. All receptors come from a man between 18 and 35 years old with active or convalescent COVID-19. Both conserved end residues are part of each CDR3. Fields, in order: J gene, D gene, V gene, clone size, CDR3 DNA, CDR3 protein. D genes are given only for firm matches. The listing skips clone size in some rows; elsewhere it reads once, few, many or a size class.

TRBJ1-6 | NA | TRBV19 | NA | TGTGCCAGTACCTGGGGGGGGACACCCCTCCACTTT | CASTWGGTPLHF
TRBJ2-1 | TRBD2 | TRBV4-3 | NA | TGCGCCAGCAGCCAAGACCACCGCGGGAGGGCCTACAATGAGCAGTTCTTC | CASSQDHRGRAYNEQFF
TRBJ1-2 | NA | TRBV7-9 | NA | TGTGCCAGCAGCTTTTCAGGGGATGGCTACACCTTC | CASSFSGDGYTF
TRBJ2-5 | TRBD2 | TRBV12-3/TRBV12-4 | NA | TGTGCCAGCGGCCGGGACTACGGGGAGACCCAGTACTTC | CASGRDYGETQYF
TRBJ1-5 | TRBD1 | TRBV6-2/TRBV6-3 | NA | TGTGCCAGCAGCAACTTAAAACAGGGGAAAGAACAGCCCCAGCATTTT | CASSNLKQGKEQPQHF
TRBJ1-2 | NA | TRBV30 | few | TGTGCCTGGAGGAGCACCGATTTCCACTATGGCTACACCTTC | CAWRSTDFHYGYTF
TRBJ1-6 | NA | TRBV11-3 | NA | TGTGCCAGCACCGTCGACAGTTCACCCCTCCACTTT | CASTVDSSPLHF
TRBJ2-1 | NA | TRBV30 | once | TGTGCCTGGAGGCCGCTAACTAATGAGCAGTTCTTC | CAWRPLTNEQFF
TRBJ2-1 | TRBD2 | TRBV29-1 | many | TGCAGCGTTGGGGCTAGCGGGACAATTTATAATGAGCAGTTCTTC | CSVGASGTIYNEQFF
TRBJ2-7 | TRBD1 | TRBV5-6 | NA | TGTGCCAGCAGCTTCCAGGACAGGGACGAGCAGTACTTC | CASSFQDRDEQYF
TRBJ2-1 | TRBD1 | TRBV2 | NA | TGTGCCAGCACCCCCCAGGGACAGGCTTTCAATGAGCAGTTCTTC | CASTPQGQAFNEQFF
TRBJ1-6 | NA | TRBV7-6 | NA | TGTGCCAGCAGCAACCCGGGGTTCACTGACCCCAATTCACCCCTCCACTTT | CASSNPGFTDPNSPLHF
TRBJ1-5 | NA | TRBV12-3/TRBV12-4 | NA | TGTGCCAGCAGTTCCCACCACTCTCAGCCCCAGCATTTT | CASSSHHSQPQHF
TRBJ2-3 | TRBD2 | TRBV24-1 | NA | TGTGCCACCAGTGATGTAGCGGGGAGAGATCATACGCAGTATTTT | CATSDVAGRDHTQYF
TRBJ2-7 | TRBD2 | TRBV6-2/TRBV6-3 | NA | TGTGCCAGCAGTCCCTCCCGGACTAGCGGCTACGAGCAGTACTTC | CASSPSRTSGYEQYF
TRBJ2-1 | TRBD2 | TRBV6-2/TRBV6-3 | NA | TGTGCCAGCAGTAGTAGCGGGCCCTCCTACAATGAGCAGTTCTTC | CASSSSGPSYNEQFF
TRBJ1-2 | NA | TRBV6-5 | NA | TGTGCCAGCAGGCTACAGGGAGAGGGTGGCTACACCTTC | CASRLQGEGGYTF
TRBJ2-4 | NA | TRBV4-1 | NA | TGCGCCAGCAGCCCCGAAGGCCGCGGGGTAGCCAAAAACATTCAGTACTTC | CASSPEGRGVAKNIQYF